In this sample, the clone carrying this TCR beta chain turned up once. Its cognate antigen is unknown. The data are from a study of T cell responses to AZD1222 COVID-19 vaccine. Whole-study context: The analysis combined second doses at about 4 or about 12 weeks.

Profiling relied on immunoSEQ multiplex PCR, and the TCRdb table lists in-frame clones only, not all of them. The table lists under 95,000 clones, roughly nine tenths of them singletons. Notes on the study in general: Within unmutated variant regions lay the reported targets of nearly half of spike-specific TCRs. White British donors predominated, females outnumbered males, and clonal diversity was possibly underestimated.

The length of the CDR3 is 13 residues. V was pared by 8 bases and J by 3 bases, with 6 bases of the junction left unmatched. The sample was peripheral blood, taken on day 0 of AZD1222 vaccination. This sequence originates from an adult in good health. This chain connects TRBV12-3 or TRBV12-4 to TRBJ1-1, with 7 bases that match TRBD1. CDR3 region: CASAGGIDTEAFF. The CDR3 nucleotides are TGTGCCAGCGCAGGGGGGATCGACACTGAAGCTTTCTTT.